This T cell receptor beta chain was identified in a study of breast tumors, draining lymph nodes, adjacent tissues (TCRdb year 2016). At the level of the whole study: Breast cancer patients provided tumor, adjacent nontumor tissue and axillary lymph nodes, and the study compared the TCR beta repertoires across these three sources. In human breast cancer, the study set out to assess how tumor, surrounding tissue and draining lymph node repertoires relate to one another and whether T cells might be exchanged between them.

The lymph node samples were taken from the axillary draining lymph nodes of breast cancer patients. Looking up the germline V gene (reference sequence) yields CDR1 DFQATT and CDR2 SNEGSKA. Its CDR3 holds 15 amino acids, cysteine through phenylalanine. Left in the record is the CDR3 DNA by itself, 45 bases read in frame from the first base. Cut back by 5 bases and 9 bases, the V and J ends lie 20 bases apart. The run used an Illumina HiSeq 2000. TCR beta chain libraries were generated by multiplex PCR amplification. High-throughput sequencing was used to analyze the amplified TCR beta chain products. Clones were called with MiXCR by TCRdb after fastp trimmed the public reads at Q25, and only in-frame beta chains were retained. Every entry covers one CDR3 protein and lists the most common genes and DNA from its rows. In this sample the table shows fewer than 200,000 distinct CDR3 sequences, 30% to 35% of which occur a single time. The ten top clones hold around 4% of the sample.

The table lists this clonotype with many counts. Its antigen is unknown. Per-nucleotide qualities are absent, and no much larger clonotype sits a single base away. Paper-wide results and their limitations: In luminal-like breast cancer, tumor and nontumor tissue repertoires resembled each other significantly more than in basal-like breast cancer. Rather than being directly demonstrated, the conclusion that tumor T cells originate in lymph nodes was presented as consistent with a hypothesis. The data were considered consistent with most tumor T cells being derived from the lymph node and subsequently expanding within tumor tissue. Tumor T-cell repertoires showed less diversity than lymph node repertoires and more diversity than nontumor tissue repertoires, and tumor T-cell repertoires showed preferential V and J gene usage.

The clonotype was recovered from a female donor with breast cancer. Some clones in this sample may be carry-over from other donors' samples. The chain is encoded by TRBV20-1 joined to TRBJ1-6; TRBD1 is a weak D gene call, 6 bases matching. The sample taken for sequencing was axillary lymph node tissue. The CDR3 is CSASRGGSFSSPLHF. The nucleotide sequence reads TGCAGTGCTTCAAGAGGGGGGAGTTTTAGTTCACCCCTCCACTTT.